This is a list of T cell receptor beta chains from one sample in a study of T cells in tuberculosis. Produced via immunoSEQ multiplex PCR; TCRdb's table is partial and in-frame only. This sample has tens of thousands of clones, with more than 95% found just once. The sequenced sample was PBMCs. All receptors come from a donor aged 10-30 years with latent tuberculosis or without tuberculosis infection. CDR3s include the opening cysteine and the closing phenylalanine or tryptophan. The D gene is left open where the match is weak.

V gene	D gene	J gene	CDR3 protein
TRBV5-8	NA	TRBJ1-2	CASSPTQGSYGYTF
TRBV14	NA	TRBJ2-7	CASSQDLAAGEQYF
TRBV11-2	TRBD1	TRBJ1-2	CASSLGTGGEVYGYTF
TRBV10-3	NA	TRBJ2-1	CAISVPEVNEQFF
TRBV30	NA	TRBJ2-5	CAWSRDNQETQYF
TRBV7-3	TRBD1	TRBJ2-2	CASSLLRQGARTGELFF
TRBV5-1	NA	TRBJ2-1	CASSRTGSSSYNEQFF
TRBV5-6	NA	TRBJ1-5	CASSLGAGQPQHF
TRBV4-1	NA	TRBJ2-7	CASSRTKLDIQYF
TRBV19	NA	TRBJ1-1	CASRGVGLNTEAFF
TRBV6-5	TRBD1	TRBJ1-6	CASSWGTGPPNSPLHF
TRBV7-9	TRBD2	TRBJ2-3	CASSLNAFRRGGTDTQYF
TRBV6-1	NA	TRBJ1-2	CASIPGRSPYGYTF
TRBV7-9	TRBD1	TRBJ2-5	CASSSNPRDRGETQYF
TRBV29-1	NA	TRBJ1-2	CSVDGGIHGYTF
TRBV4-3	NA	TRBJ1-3	CASSQDTGEWGNTIYF
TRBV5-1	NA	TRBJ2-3	CASSLGLAMNTDTQYF
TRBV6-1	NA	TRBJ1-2	CASSDNLGGSYGYTF
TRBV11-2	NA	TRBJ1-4	CASSLDQGQINEKLFF
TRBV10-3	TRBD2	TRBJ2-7	CASGPREGLEQYF
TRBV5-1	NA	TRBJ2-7	CASSLQLGYEQYF
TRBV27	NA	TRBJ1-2	CASSLSGVSNYGYTF
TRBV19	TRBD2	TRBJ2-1	CASSISGTSGITSYNEQFF
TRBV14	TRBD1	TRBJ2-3	CASSQEGQSSHQTDTQYF
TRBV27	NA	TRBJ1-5	CASSYLGSQPQHF
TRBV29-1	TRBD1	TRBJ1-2	CSVPTGNYGYTF
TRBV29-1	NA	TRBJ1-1	CSAGVSNTEAFF
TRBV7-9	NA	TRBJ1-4	CASSFGGANEKLFF
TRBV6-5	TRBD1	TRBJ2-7	CASSSSGTGNYEQYF
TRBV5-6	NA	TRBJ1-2	CASSLQGRVGFYGYTF